The rows below give T cell receptor beta chains drawn from one sample of a study of T-cell memory formation after mild COVID-19. TCRdb fed the 5' RACE reads into MiXCR, producing one record per CDR3 protein. The table has fewer than 650,000 distinct CDR3 sequences, around 16% seen once. The sequencing input was PBMCs or a T cell subset sorted from them (not recorded which). These receptors all stem from an adult woman who had mild COVID-19 (a few samples of this study predate the infection). Cell type and time point are not known. The CDR3 runs from the conserved cysteine through the conserved F or W. Fields, in order: V gene, D gene, clone size, J gene, CDR3 DNA, CDR3 protein. A D gene is named only where the DNA matches it firmly. Only part of the rows carry a size: once, few, many, or a class if the clone is expanded.

TRBV2	TRBD1	NA	TRBJ1-5	TGTGCCAGCAGCGACAGGGGGCAGGGTCAGCCCCAGCATTTT	CASSDRGQGQPQHF
TRBV7-9	TRBD1	NA	TRBJ2-7	TGTGCCAGCAGCTTCCCGGGACAGGGAGTCGAGCAGTACTTC	CASSFPGQGVEQYF
TRBV7-2	NA	many	TRBJ2-6	TGTGCCAGCATAGGGGGACAAGGCCTAAGGGGGGCCAACGTCCTGACTTTC	CASIGGQGLRGANVLTF
TRBV20-1	NA	few	TRBJ2-1	TGCAGTGCTAGAGATATTCGTAAGGTTTGGGTAGAACAGGGTGAGCAGTTCTTC	CSARDIRKVWVEQGEQFF
TRBV24-1	TRBD2	NA	TRBJ2-1	TGTGCCACCAGTGATCCCGACCCGGGCCAGGGAGGGTACAATGAGCAGTTCTTC	CATSDPDPGQGGYNEQFF
TRBV27	NA	few	TRBJ1-5	TGTGCCAGCAGGCCACAGGAAAGCAATCAGCCCCAGCATTTT	CASRPQESNQPQHF
TRBV15	NA	few	TRBJ1-2	TGTGCCACCAGCAGAGATGTAGACTATGGCTACACCTTC	CATSRDVDYGYTF
TRBV7-3	NA	few	TRBJ2-3	TGTGCCAGCAGCCCTCAGGGCCTCACAGATACGCAGTATTTT	CASSPQGLTDTQYF
TRBV6-5	TRBD1	few	TRBJ2-2	TGTGCCAGCAGTTCCGAGACAGGGATGGGCACCGGGGAGCTGTTTTTT	CASSSETGMGTGELFF
TRBV12-3/TRBV12-4	NA	NA	TRBJ2-2	TGTGCCAGCAGTTTGGACTTTCCAAGCGGGGAGCTGTTTTTT	CASSLDFPSGELFF
TRBV10-3	TRBD1	few	TRBJ2-7	TGTGCCATCAGGGAGACAGGGCGGTCCTACGAGCAGTACTTC	CAIRETGRSYEQYF
TRBV5-1	NA	few	TRBJ1-4	TGCGCCAGCAGCTTGGGGAGCCGCTTGAATGAAAAACTGTTTTTT	CASSLGSRLNEKLFF
TRBV15	NA	NA	TRBJ2-1	TGTGCCACCAGCAGTCCCCCGTACCGGGGAATTCGACGCGATGAGCAGTTCTTC	CATSSPPYRGIRRDEQFF
TRBV20-1	NA	few	TRBJ2-1	TGCAGTGCTAGACTTCTCCAAAGGGGCTCCATCAGGTACAATGAGCAGTTCTTC	CSARLLQRGSIRYNEQFF
TRBV18	NA	few	TRBJ2-1	TGTGCCAGCTCACCACAATCACTCGGGCTAGCCCATGAGCAGTTCTTC	CASSPQSLGLAHEQFF
TRBV4-1	TRBD2	NA	TRBJ2-1	TGCGCCAGCAGCCTCGGGACTAGCGGGGTCAGTGAGCAGTTCTTC	CASSLGTSGVSEQFF
TRBV20-1	NA	NA	TRBJ1-5	TGCAGTGCCTTGACGGCTAGCAATCAGCCCCAGCATTTT	CSALTASNQPQHF
TRBV6-5	NA	NA	TRBJ1-2	TGTGCCAGCAGTTATCTAGTTAAGGCAGTACCTCTCTATGGCTACACCTTC	CASSYLVKAVPLYGYTF
TRBV5-4	NA	NA	TRBJ1-5	TGTGCCAGCAGCTTCCAGGGAGAGGAGCAGTCCCAGCATTTT	CASSFQGEEQSQHF